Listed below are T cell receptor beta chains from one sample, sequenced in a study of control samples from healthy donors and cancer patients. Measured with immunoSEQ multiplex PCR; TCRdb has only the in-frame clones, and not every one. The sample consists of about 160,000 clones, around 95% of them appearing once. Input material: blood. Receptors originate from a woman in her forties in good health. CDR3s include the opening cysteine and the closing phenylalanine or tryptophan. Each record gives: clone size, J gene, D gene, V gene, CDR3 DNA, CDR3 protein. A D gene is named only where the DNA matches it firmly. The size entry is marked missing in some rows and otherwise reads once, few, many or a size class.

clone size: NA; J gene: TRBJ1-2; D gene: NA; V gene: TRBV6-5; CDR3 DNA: TGTGCCAGCAGTTACTCGCCGGGGTTCCCCAGCGGCTACACCTTC; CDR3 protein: CASSYSPGFPSGYTF
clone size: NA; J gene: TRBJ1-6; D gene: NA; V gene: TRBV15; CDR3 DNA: TGTGCCACCAGCAGAGACCGTTCACCCCTCCACTTT; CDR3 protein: CATSRDRSPLHF
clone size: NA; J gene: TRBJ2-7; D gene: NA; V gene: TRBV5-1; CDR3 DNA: TGCGCCAGCAGCTTGGCGGGAGAGGTGTACGAGCAGTACTTC; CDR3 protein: CASSLAGEVYEQYF
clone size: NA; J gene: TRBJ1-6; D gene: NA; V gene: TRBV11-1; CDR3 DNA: TGTGCCAGCAGCCTCACCTCCTATAATTCACCCCTCCACTTT; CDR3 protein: CASSLTSYNSPLHF
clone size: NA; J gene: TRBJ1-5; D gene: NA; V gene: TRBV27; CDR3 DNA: TGTGCCAGCAGTCCGAGGTCCCGTCTGCAGCCCCAGCATTTT; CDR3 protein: CASSPRSRLQPQHF
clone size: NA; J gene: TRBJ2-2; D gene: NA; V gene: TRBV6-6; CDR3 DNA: TGTGCCAGCACCAGGCCCGAAGGGGAGCTGTTTTTT; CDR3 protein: CASTRPEGELFF
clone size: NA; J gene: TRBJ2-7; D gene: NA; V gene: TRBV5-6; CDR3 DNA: TGTGCCAGCAGCTTGGGGGGGTACGAGCAGTACTTC; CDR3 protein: CASSLGGYEQYF
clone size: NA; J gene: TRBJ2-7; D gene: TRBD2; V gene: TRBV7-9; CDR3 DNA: TGTGCCAGCAGCTTAGCGCAGTGGACTAGCGGGGGGCCGTCCTACGAGCAGTACTTC; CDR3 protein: CASSLAQWTSGGPSYEQYF
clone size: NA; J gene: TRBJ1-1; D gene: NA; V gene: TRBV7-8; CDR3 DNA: TGTGCCAGCAGCTTAGCGTATCAGGCTGGGACTGAAGCTTTCTTT; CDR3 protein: CASSLAYQAGTEAFF
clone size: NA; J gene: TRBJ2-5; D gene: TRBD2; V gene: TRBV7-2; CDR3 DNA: TGTGCCAGCAGTCGTGGGACTACCCAAGAGACCCAGTACTTC; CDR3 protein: CASSRGTTQETQYF
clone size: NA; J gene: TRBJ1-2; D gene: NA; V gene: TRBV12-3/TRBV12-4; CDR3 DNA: TGTGCCAGCACCCCCCAGGGCCTCTATGGCTACACCTTC; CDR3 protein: CASTPQGLYGYTF
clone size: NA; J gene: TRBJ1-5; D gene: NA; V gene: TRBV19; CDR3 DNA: TGTGCCAGTAGTATAAGACGGGGAAAGATCAATCAGCCCCAGCATTTT; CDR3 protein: CASSIRRGKINQPQHF
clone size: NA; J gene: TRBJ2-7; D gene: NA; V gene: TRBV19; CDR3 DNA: TGTGCCAGTAGTATCGGACTCCGAACCACCTACGAGCAGTACTTC; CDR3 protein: CASSIGLRTTYEQYF
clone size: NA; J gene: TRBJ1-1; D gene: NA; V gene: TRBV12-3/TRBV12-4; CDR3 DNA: TGTGCCAGCAGTGGACAGATGCGAGCTTTCTTT; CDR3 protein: CASSGQMRAFF
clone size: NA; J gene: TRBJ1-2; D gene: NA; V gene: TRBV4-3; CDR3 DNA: TGCGCCAGCAGCCAAGACTACCGGGAAAACTATGGCTACACCTTC; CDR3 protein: CASSQDYRENYGYTF
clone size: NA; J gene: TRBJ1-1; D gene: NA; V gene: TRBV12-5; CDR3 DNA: TGTGCTAGTGGTTTGAGTTGGAACACTGAAGCTTTCTTT; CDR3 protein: CASGLSWNTEAFF
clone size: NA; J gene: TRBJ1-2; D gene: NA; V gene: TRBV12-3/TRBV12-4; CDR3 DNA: TGTGCCAGCTCTCTGGACAGTCTCTATGGCTACACCTTC; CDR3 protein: CASSLDSLYGYTF
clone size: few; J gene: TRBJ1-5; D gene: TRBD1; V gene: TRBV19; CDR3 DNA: TGTGCCAGTAGTTTAAGGGGGCTGGGTCAGCCCCAGCATTTT; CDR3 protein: CASSLRGLGQPQHF
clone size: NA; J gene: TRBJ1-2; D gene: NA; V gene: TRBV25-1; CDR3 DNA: TGTGCCAGCAGTGAATCGGTGGGTTTCTATGGCTACACCTTC; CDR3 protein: CASSESVGFYGYTF
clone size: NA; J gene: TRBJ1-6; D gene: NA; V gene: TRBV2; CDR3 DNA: TGTGCCAGCAGGCGACGGGACAATTCACCCCTCCACTTT; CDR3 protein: CASRRRDNSPLHF
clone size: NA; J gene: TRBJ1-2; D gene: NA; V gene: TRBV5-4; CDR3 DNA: TGTGCCAGCAGCTTGGCCGGACGGGCCCCTGGCTACACCTTC; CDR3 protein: CASSLAGRAPGYTF
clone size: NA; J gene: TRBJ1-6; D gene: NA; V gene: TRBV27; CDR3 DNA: TGTGCCAGCAGTTTCTTCGGTGGGAATTCACCCCTCCACTTT; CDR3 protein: CASSFFGGNSPLHF